This T cell receptor beta chain was identified in a study of blood T cell repertoires in COVID-19. The germline V gene encodes CDR1 MNHNS and CDR2 SASEGT. This CDR3 is built from 16 residues. Trimming pared 1 base from V and 4 bases from J, leaving 16 bases between. Profiling relied on immunoSEQ multiplex PCR, and the TCRdb table lists in-frame clones only, not all of them. The sample carries approximately 490,000 clones, 87% recorded once. The sequencing input was PBMCs or T cells enriched from blood (not recorded which). The rearrangement joins TRBV6-1 to TRBJ1-2, with D possibly matching TRBD1 (6 bases). The origin of this receptor is a woman under 30 who had recovered from COVID-19. The CDR3 coding sequence is TGTGCCAGCAGTGAAGGGGTTGCGGGGGGCCCCTATGGCTACACCTTC. This codes for CASSEGVAGGPYGYTF.